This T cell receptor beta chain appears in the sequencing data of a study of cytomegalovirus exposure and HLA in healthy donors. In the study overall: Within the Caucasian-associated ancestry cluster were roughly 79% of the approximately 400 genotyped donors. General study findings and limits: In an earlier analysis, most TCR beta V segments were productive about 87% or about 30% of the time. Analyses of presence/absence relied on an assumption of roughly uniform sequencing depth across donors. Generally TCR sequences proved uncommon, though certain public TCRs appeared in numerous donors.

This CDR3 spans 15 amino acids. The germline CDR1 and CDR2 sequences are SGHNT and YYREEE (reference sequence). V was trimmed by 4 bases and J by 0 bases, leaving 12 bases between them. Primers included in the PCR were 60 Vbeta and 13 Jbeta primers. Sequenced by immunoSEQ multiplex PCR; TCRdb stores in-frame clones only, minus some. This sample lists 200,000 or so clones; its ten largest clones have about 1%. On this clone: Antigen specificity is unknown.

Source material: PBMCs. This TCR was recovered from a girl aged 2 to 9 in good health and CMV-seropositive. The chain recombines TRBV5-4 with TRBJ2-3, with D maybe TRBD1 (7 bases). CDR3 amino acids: CASSLQGTSTDTQYF. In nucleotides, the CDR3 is TGTGCCAGCAGCCTACAGGGGACTAGCACAGATACGCAGTATTTT.